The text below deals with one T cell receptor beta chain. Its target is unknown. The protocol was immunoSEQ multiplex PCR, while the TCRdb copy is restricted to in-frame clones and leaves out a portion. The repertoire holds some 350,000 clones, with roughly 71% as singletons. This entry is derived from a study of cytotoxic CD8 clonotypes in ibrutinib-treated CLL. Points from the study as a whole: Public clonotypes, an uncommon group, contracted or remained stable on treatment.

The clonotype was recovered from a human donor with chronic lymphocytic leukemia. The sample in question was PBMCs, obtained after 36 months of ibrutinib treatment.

The CDR3 coding sequence is TGTGCCAGCTCACCGGACAGGGGATATGACGAGCAGTACTTC. This sequence encodes CASSPDRGYDEQYF. The rearrangement joins TRBV18 to TRBJ2-7; TRBD1 matches at 9 bases. After removal of 3 bases from V and 5 bases from J, the junction contained 5 bases not matched to a gene. CDR3 length: 14 residues. Germline CDR1 is KGHSH and CDR2 is LQKENI. The entire variable domain, with the rest obtained from reference TRBV18 and TRBJ2-7, is as follows: NAGVMQNPRHLVRRRGQEARLRCSPMKGHSHVYWYRQLPEEGLKFMVYLQKENIIDESGMPKERFSAEFPKEGPSILRIQQVVRGDSAAYFCASSPDRGYDEQYFGPGTRLTVT.